This record concerns one TCR beta chain sequence. Its specificity is not known. The source of the sample is a study of vaccination and CD4 T cells after COVID-19. Sequenced with the Oncomine TCR Beta short-read assay was DNA taken from cultured CD4+ T cells. TCRdb re-called the PCR reads with MiXCR, one entry per CDR3 protein. This sample yields under 20,000 distinct CDR3 sequences, of which 46% are seen a single time; around 2.9% belongs to the top ten. The sample's treatment: roughly 10-day PBMC culture with coronavirus spike peptide pools or control peptides (ViraFEST assay). This CDR3 is 11 amino acids long. The germline V gene has CDR1 DFQATT and CDR2 SNEGSKA (reference sequence). Deletions cut 7 bases from V and 7 bases from J, with 13 bases between.

Sequenced material: CD4+ T cells from blood, cultured in vitro, taken after SARS-CoV-2 vaccination. The rearrangement links TRBV20-1 to TRBJ2-5; D is uncertain. The origin of this receptor is a human donor who had recovered from COVID-19. Here the CDR3 DNA reads TGCAGTGTTGGACGGTGGCCGACCCAGTACTTC. Its protein is CSVGRWPTQYF.